This TCR beta chain comes out of a study of CD8+ T cells in alopecia areata. Points from the study as a whole: Mouse data revealed clearer TCR sharing than patient data did, a gap possibly tied to HLA.

RNA, once extracted, was reverse transcribed into cDNA for use as the sequencing template. Profiling relied on immunoSEQ multiplex PCR, and the TCRdb table lists in-frame clones only, not all of them. The sample shows 200,000 to 250,000 clones, 66% of them seen only once. This CDR3 spans 15 amino acids. Trimming at V came to 5 bases and at J to 3 bases, leaving 7 bases not matched to a gene. Looked up from germline, CDR1 is WSHSY and CDR2 is SAAADI. Turning to this clone: Its antigen remains unidentified.

Indicated treatment: oral pan-JAK inhibitor, 5-10 mg twice daily. The sequence was collected from a human donor with alopecia areata. Sequences were derived from CD4+ T cells sorted from blood, sampled at week 44, from a patient treated with tofacitinib. The chain links TRBV10-2 to TRBJ1-5, with TRBD1 matching over 7 bases. CDR3 loop: CASSPPDRYNQPQHF. The CDR3 coding sequence is TGCGCCAGCAGTCCACCGGACAGGTACAATCAGCCCCAGCATTTT.